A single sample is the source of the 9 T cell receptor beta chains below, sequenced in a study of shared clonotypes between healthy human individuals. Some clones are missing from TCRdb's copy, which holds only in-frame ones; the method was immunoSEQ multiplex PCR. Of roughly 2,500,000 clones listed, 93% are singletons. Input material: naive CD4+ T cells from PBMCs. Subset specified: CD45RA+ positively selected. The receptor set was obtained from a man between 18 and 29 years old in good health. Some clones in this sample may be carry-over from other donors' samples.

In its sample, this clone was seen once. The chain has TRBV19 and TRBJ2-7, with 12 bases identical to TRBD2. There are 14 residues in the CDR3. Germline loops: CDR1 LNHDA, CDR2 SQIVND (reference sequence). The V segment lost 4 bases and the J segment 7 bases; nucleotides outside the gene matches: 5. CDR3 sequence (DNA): TGTGCCAGTAGTAGACTAGCGGGAGTGTTGGAGCAGTACTTC. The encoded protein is CASSRLAGVLEQYF.

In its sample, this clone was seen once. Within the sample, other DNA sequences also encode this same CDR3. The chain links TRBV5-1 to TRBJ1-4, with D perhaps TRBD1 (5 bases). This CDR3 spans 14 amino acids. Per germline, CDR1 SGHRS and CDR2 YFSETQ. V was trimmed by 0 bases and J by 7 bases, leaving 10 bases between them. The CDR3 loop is CASSLGGTREKLFF. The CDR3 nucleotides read TGCGCCAGCAGCTTGGGAGGGACCCGTGAAAAACTGTTTTTT.

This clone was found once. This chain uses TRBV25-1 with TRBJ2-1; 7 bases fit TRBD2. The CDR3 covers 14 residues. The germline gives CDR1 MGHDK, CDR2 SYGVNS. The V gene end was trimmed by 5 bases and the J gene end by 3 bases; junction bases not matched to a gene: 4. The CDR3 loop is CASSPSGIYNEQFF. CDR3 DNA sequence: TGTGCCAGCAGTCCGAGCGGGATCTACAATGAGCAGTTCTTC.

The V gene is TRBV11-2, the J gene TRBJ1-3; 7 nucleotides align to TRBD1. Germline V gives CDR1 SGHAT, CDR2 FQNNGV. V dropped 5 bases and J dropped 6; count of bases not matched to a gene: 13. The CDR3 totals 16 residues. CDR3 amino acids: CASSPLRDSVSNTIYF. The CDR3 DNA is TGTGCCAGCAGCCCACTCCGGGACAGTGTTTCAAACACCATATATTTT.

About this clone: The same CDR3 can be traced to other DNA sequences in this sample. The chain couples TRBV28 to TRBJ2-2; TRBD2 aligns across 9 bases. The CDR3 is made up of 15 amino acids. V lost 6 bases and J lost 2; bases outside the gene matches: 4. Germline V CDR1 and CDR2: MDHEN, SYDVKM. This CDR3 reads CASSPSGANTGELFF. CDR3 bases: TGTGCCAGCAGCCCTAGCGGGGCAAACACCGGGGAGCTGTTTTTT.

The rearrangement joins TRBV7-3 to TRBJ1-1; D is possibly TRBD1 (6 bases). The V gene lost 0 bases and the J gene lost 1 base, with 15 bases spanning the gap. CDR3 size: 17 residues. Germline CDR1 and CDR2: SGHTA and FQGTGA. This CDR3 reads CASSLTSRRGGNTEAFF. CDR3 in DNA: TGTGCCAGCAGCTTAACGTCTAGAAGAGGGGGGAACACTGAAGCTTTCTTT. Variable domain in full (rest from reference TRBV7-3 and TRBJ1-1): GAGVSQTPSNKVTEKGKYVELRCDPISGHTALYWYRQSLGQGPEFLIYFQGTGAADDSGLPNDRFFAVRPEGSVSTLKIQRTERGDSAVYLCASSLTSRRGGNTEAFFGQGTRLTVV.

CDR3 nucleotides: TGCGCCAGCAGCTTGGAGGGCCGCCGCTCTGGAAACACCATATATTTT. Protein: CASSLEGRRSGNTIYF. The chain combines TRBV5-1 with TRBJ1-3; no clear D gene. Germline loops: CDR1 SGHRS, CDR2 YFSETQ. Trimming stripped 0 bases from V and 0 bases from J, with 10 bases between. The CDR3 extends over 16 amino acids.

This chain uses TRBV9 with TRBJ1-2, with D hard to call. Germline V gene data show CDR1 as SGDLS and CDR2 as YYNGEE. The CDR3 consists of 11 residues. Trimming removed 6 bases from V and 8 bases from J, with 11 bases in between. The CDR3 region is CASTGPGGYTF. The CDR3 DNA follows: TGTGCCAGCACTGGACCGGGAGGCTACACCTTC.

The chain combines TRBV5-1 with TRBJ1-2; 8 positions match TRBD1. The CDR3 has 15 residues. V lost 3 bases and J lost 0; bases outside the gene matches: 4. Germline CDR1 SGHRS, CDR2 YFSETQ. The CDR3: CASSYGDRPNYGYTF. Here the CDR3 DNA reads TGCGCCAGCAGCTACGGGGACAGGCCTAACTATGGCTACACCTTC.